The 10 T cell receptor beta chains below come from one sample, sequenced in a study of long-term antiretroviral therapy in people with HIV. Researchers ran immunoSEQ v3.0 at survey level. TCRdb keeps only in-frame clones here, not all; method: immunoSEQ multiplex PCR. Found here are approximately 23,000 clones, roughly four fifths of them singletons; the top ten hold 7.2%. The sequencing here drew on unsorted PBMCs, taken 1.5 years after starting antiretroviral therapy. These receptors all come from a young man with HIV.

The chain uses TRBV18 and TRBJ2-7; 8 nucleotides agree with TRBD1. CDR1 KGHSH and CDR2 LQKENI come from the germline V gene. V shed 2 bases and J 1 base; nucleotides not matched to a gene: 4. The CDR3 has 15 residues. Here the CDR3 DNA reads TGTGCCAGCTCACCAACTTGGACAGGGTCCTACGAGCAGTACTTC. Its protein product is CASSPTWTGSYEQYF.

This clone was seen a single time. The chain carries TRBV6-4 and TRBJ1-1; no definite D call. The V gene lost 3 bases and the J gene lost 11 bases, with 10 bases spanning the gap. The germline gives CDR1 MRHNA, CDR2 SNTAGT. This CDR3 has 11 amino acids. The CDR3 sequence is CASSDGRRAFF. The DNA for the CDR3 is TGTGCCAGCAGTGATGGGCGACGGGCTTTCTTT.

The chain couples TRBV9 to TRBJ2-1, with 14 bases lining up with TRBD2. Looked up from germline, CDR1 is SGDLS and CDR2 is YYNGEE. The CDR3 has 15 amino acids. The ends lost 3 bases at V and 9 bases at J; junction bases unmatched: 5. The chain's CDR3 is CASSGGLAGVLEQFF. The CDR3 DNA is TGTGCCAGCAGCGGGGGACTAGCGGGAGTCCTTGAGCAGTTCTTC.

The chain has TRBV7-9 and TRBJ2-2; D may be TRBD1 (5 bases). V was cut by 5 bases and J by 1 base, with 14 bases left in between. This CDR3 spans 16 amino acids. Germline V gene lookup returns CDR1 SEHNR and CDR2 FQNEAQ (reference sequence). CDR3 sequence reads: CASSPPYDRNTGELFF. The CDR3 DNA sequence: TGTGCCAGCAGCCCCCCCTATGACAGGAACACCGGGGAGCTGTTTTTT.

The chain links TRBV7-9 to TRBJ2-5, with 9 bases that match TRBD2. V dropped 1 base and J dropped 5; count of bases not matched to a gene: 11. The CDR3 totals 17 residues. From germline, CDR1 is SEHNR and CDR2 FQNEAQ (reference sequence). DNA for the CDR3: TGTGCCAGCAGCTTAGGAACCGGCCTAGCGGGGTCGGAGACCCAGTACTTC. Translating it yields CASSLGTGLAGSETQYF.

The J gene is TRBJ1-2, the V gene TRBV5-8, with TRBD1 matching 10 bases. The CDR3 totals 14 residues. Trimming took 8 bases from V and 3 from J; bases not matched to a gene: 7. Germline V CDR1 and CDR2: SGHTS, YDEGEE. In nucleotides, the CDR3 is TGTGCCAGTTTAACCGGGACAGGGGACTATGGCTACACCTTC. Translated: CASLTGTGDYGYTF.

The chain joins TRBV6-1 to TRBJ1-2, with D possibly being TRBD1 (5 bases). CDR1 and CDR2 from the germline V gene are MNHNS and SASEGT. There are 14 residues in the CDR3. V lost 2 bases, J lost 4 bases, and 11 bases lay in between. As DNA, the CDR3 is TGTGCCAGCAGTGAATTGGACACCCTCTATGGCTACACCTTC. This sequence encodes CASSELDTLYGYTF.

CDR3 sequence reads: CASSGDSPGSGELFF. Here the CDR3 DNA reads TGTGCCAGCAGCGGGGACTCCCCGGGCTCGGGGGAGCTGTTTTTT. V gene TRBV11-3 combines with J gene TRBJ2-2, with D possibly TRBD2 on 6 matching bases. The germline CDR1 and CDR2 sequences are SGHNT and YENEEA. Trimming removed 5 bases from V and 8 bases from J, with 18 bases in between. This CDR3 has 15 amino acids.

This chain links TRBV19 with TRBJ1-5; no clear D. Germline loops: CDR1 LNHDA, CDR2 SQIVND (reference sequence). V shed 2 bases and J shed 1 base, with 9 bases lying between them. CDR3 length: 15 amino acids. CDR3 nucleotide sequence: TGTGCCAGTAGTATAATAGAGACGAGCAATCAGCCCCAGCATTTT. This encodes CASSIIETSNQPQHF.

The chain recombines TRBV7-9 with TRBJ2-1, with D possibly being TRBD2 (6 bases). Trimming left V 7 bases short and J 3 bases short, with 10 bases between. The germline V gene encodes CDR1 SEHNR and CDR2 FQNEAQ (reference sequence). The CDR3 contains 13 residues. The CDR3 region has the DNA TGTGCCAGCAACCCCGGGGGCTACAATGAGCAGTTCTTC. It codes for CASNPGGYNEQFF.